These 32 T cell receptor beta chains were all obtained from the same sample, sequenced in a study of cytotoxic CD8 clonotypes in ibrutinib-treated CLL. Assay used: immunoSEQ multiplex PCR; TCRdb lists only in-frame clones, some missing. This sample has some 130,000 clones; about 85% occur once, and the top ten carry roughly 3.3%. Sequenced material: PBMCs, taken after 24 months of ibrutinib treatment. The receptors come from a human donor with chronic lymphocytic leukemia.

V and J are TRBV9 and TRBJ2-5; tentative D call: TRBD1 (5 bases). This CDR3 region has 14 residues. The V and J ends lost 3 bases and 1 base respectively, with 10 bases between them. CDR1 is SGDLS, CDR2 YYNGEE, per germline. The CDR3 region is CASSGIGVQETQYF. CDR3 coding DNA: TGTGCCAGCAGCGGGATAGGGGTCCAAGAGACCCAGTACTTC.

The chain is built from TRBV6-4 and TRBJ1-1; D unclear. CDR1 is MRHNA and CDR2 is SNTAGT in the germline V gene. This CDR3 contains 14 residues. V lost 4 bases, J lost 2 bases, and 11 bases lay in between. CDR3 sequence reads: CASSASPGNTEAFF. Here the CDR3 DNA reads TGTGCCAGCAGTGCCTCCCCGGGCAACACTGAAGCTTTCTTT.

This clone was observed once. The chain joins TRBV30 to TRBJ1-2; D ambiguous. Germline V lookup: CDR1 GTSNPN, CDR2 SVGIG (reference sequence). Trimming stripped 8 bases from V and 1 base from J, with 14 bases between. The CDR3 has 13 amino acids. Written as DNA, the CDR3 is TGTGCCGGGCAAAGAGAGGGTAACTATGGCTACACCTTC. Translation gives CAGQREGNYGYTF.

This rearrangement joins TRBV5-1 to TRBJ2-7; D tentatively reads TRBD1 or TRBD2 (5 bases each). The germline CDR1 and CDR2 sequences are SGHRS and YFSETQ. Trimming took 7 bases from V and 6 from J, leaving 26 bases between them. CDR3 length: 16 amino acids. Here the CDR3 DNA reads TGCGCCAGCTCCTTTACCGGGACCCGACGCAGCAGCGAGCAGTACTTC. This codes for CASSFTGTRRSSEQYF.

The V call is TRBV7-2, the J call TRBJ2-7, with 13 bases lining up with TRBD2. The CDR3 totals 16 residues. Trimming removed 6 bases from V and 0 bases from J; junction bases left unmatched: 5. Germline V CDR1 and CDR2: SGHTA, FQGNSA. CDR3 bases: TGTGCCAGCAGTCGACTAGCGGGGGGAGACTCCTACGAGCAGTACTTC. Translated, it gives CASSRLAGGDSYEQYF.

The CDR3 nucleotides are TGTGCCAGTGGAACCCGCGGGGGGGACGCTGAAGCTTTCTTT. It translates to CASGTRGGDAEAFF. The V gene is TRBV7-9, the J gene TRBJ1-1; D perhaps matches TRBD1 (5 bases). CDR1 and CDR2 from the germline V gene are SEHNR and FQNEAQ (reference sequence). The CDR3 covers 14 residues. V was pared by 9 bases and J by 6 bases, with 20 bases between.

This chain connects TRBV5-6 to TRBJ2-7; D may match TRBD1 or TRBD2 (5 bases each). The germline CDR1 and CDR2 sequences are SGHDT and YYEEEE. V lost 4 bases and J lost 0, with 14 bases in between. This CDR3 contains 15 residues. CDR3 bases: TGTGCCAGCAGCCCCACGGGACGGAGCTCCTACGAGCAGTACTTC. The encoded protein is CASSPTGRSSYEQYF.

The gene calls are TRBV9 and TRBJ2-1; 8 nucleotides align to TRBD2. CDR3 length: 16 amino acids. V lost 0 bases, J lost 6 bases, and 8 bases stayed unmatched. Per germline, CDR1 SGDLS and CDR2 YYNGEE. The CDR3 region has the DNA TGTGCCAGCAGCGTAGGCTCCGGGGGGGCCATCAATGAGCAGTTCTTC. It yields the protein CASSVGSGGAINEQFF.

The chain links TRBV29-1 to TRBJ1-2; the D gene is possibly TRBD1 (5 bases). V was cut by 1 base and J by 4 bases, with 10 bases left in between. The germline CDR1 and CDR2 sequences are SQVTM and ANQGSEA. The CDR3 is made up of 13 amino acids. The CDR3 reads CSVEVGAAYGYTF. CDR3 DNA: TGCAGCGTTGAAGTTGGGGCAGCCTATGGCTACACCTTC.

This clone came up a few times. The chain joins TRBV9 to TRBJ2-2; D call uncertain. V was clipped by 2 bases and J by 1 base, with 9 bases between them. The CDR3 spans 15 residues. Looked up from germline, CDR1 is SGDLS and CDR2 is YYNGEE. The CDR3 DNA is TGTGCCAGCAGCGTTGGACCACGGAACACCGGGGAGCTGTTTTTT. Translating it yields CASSVGPRNTGELFF.

The rearrangement joins TRBV5-4 to TRBJ2-3; 9 nucleotides agree with TRBD2. CDR1 is SGHNT and CDR2 is YYREEE in the germline V gene (reference sequence). The CDR3 totals 16 residues. V gave up 5 bases and J gave up 4 bases; unmatched junction bases: 11. The CDR3 DNA reads TGTGCCAGCAGTCCGATAGCGGGGGACAGCGCAGATACGCAGTATTTT. Translating gives CASSPIAGDSADTQYF.

V is TRBV18 and J is TRBJ2-6; no firm D call. Trimming took 1 base from V and 4 from J, leaving 14 bases between them. Germline values: CDR1 KGHSH, CDR2 LQKENI. The CDR3 is made up of 17 amino acids. The CDR3 is CASSPQTVRLGANVLTF. Written as DNA, the CDR3 is TGTGCCAGCTCACCACAAACCGTACGTCTGGGGGCCAACGTCCTGACTTTC.

The V call is TRBV4-3, the J call TRBJ2-2, with TRBD1 identical over 7 bases. The CDR3 is 16 amino acids. CDR1 is LGHNA, CDR2 YSLEER, per germline. J gave up 3 bases and V 0 bases, and 4 bases lay outside the gene matches. CDR3 loop: CASSQDDRVDTGELFF. CDR3 DNA: TGCGCCAGCAGCCAAGATGACAGGGTTGACACCGGGGAGCTGTTTTTT.

The chain uses TRBV5-1 and TRBJ2-1; D may correspond to TRBD1 or TRBD2 (5 bases each). V lost 4 bases and J 6 bases, leaving 14 bases between the germline ends. Germline V CDR1 and CDR2: SGHRS, YFSETQ. The CDR3 length is 14 residues. CDR3 coding DNA: TGCGCCAGCAGCACCCGGGACCCTTTCAATGAGCAGTTCTTC. Its translation: CASSTRDPFNEQFF.

This rearrangement joins TRBV5-1 to TRBJ1-1; D not resolved. The CDR3 has 13 residues. The germline gives CDR1 SGHRS, CDR2 YFSETQ. Between the trimmed V and J ends, which lost 2 bases and 6 bases, there was a span of 11 bases. The CDR3 bases are TGCGCCAGCAGCTTTCCCCGCGGTTCTGAAGCTTTCTTT. It codes for CASSFPRGSEAFF.

In regard to this clone: At one end, the junction sequence differs from germline, possibly due to a read error. The chain recombines TRBV6-4 with TRBJ2-2, with a tentative D call TRBD1 (6 bases). The CDR3 covers 16 residues. CDR1 is MRHNA and CDR2 is SNTAGT in the germline V gene. The CDR3 bases are TGTGCCAGCAGCGACGGACAGACGCCGAAAACCGGGGAGCTGTTTTTT. This sequence encodes CASSDGQTPKTGELFF.

The rearrangement uses TRBV6-5 and TRBJ2-2, with 7 bases aligning to TRBD1. The CDR3 totals 14 residues. V shed 2 bases and J 3 bases; nucleotides not matched to a gene: 0. CDR1 and CDR2 from the germline V gene are MNHEY and SVGAGI. CDR3 protein: CASSYDRDTGELFF. As DNA, the CDR3 is TGTGCCAGCAGTTACGACAGGGACACCGGGGAGCTGTTTTTT.

The rearrangement joins TRBV4-2 to TRBJ1-1; D may be TRBD1 (6 bases). Germline V lookup: CDR1 LGHNA, CDR2 YNFKEQ. Trimming stripped 2 bases from V and 3 bases from J, with 10 bases between. The CDR3 sequence is 14 residues long. This chain's CDR3 is CASSQNRADTEAFF. In DNA form, the CDR3 reads TGTGCCAGCAGCCAAAACAGGGCCGACACTGAAGCTTTCTTT.

This sequence joins TRBV27 and TRBJ1-1, with TRBD1 identical over 10 bases. This CDR3 has 15 residues. The ends lost 3 bases at V and 6 bases at J; junction bases unmatched: 7. CDR1 and CDR2 from the germline V gene are MNHEY and SMNVEV (reference sequence). This CDR3 reads CASSLAGQGSPEAFF. CDR3 DNA: TGTGCCAGCAGTTTGGCGGGACAGGGGAGCCCTGAAGCTTTCTTT.

The chain carries TRBV25-1 and TRBJ1-1; D call uncertain. CDR1 MGHDK and CDR2 SYGVNS come from the germline V gene. The CDR3 runs to 13 residues. Trimming shortened V by 7 bases and J by 4 bases, and 13 bases separated the two germline ends. In DNA form, the CDR3 reads TGTGCCAGCATTGGAACTCCGGGCACTGAAGCTTTCTTT. Its translation is CASIGTPGTEAFF.

The chain links TRBV19 to TRBJ1-5; D not resolved. Germline V gene lookup returns CDR1 LNHDA and CDR2 SQIVND (reference sequence). This CDR3 spans 16 amino acids. Trimming pared 6 bases from V and 2 bases from J, leaving 17 bases between. CDR3 residues: CASRESGAGGNQPQHF. The CDR3 DNA sequence: TGTGCCAGTAGGGAATCGGGAGCCGGAGGCAATCAGCCCCAGCATTTT. The full variable domain, completed using reference TRBV19 and TRBJ1-5, is DGGITQSPKYLFRKEGQNVTLSCEQNLNHDAMYWYRQDPGQGLRLIYYSQIVNDFQKGDIAEGYSVSREKKESFPLTVTSAQKNPTAFYLCASRESGAGGNQPQHFGDGTRLSIL.

The rearrangement joins TRBV7-2 to TRBJ2-1; 8 nucleotides match TRBD2. The CDR3 contains 15 residues. Germline trimming cut 1 base from V and 6 bases from J; bases unmatched to any gene: 5. Germline V lookup: CDR1 SGHTA, CDR2 FQGNSA. The CDR3 DNA follows: TGTGCCAGCAGCTTAGGCGGGGGGCTGGGCAATGAGCAGTTCTTC. Translated: CASSLGGGLGNEQFF. The variable domain in full, completed from reference TRBV7-2 and TRBJ2-1, reads GAGVSQSPSNKVTEKGKDVELRCDPISGHTALYWYRQSLGQGLEFLIYFQGNSAPDKSGLPSDRFSAERTGGSVSTLTIQRTQQEDSAVYLCASSLGGGLGNEQFFGPGTRLTVL.

This sequence joins TRBV7-2 and TRBJ1-1; tentative D call: TRBD1 (5 bases). V lost 5 bases to trimming and J lost 2 bases, with 12 bases between them. Germline V gene sequence: CDR1 SGHTA, CDR2 FQGNSA. The CDR3 consists of 14 residues. This chain's CDR3 is CASSPWGGNTEAFF. CDR3 DNA sequence: TGTGCCAGCAGCCCCTGGGGGGGAAACACTGAAGCTTTCTTT.

The chain recombines TRBV28 with TRBJ1-1; D call uncertain. Germline V gene sequence: CDR1 MDHEN, CDR2 SYDVKM. This CDR3 comprises 12 residues. V was pared by 6 bases and J by 4 bases, with 9 bases between. CDR3 sequence (DNA): TGTGCCAGCAGCCAGGTAATCACTGAAGCTTTCTTT. It is translated as CASSQVITEAFF.

The V gene is TRBV14, the J gene TRBJ2-7, with 13 bases identical to TRBD2. This CDR3 spans 14 amino acids. J gave up 9 bases and V 4 bases, and 6 bases lay outside the gene matches. Germline CDR1 is SGHDN and CDR2 is FVKESK. The CDR3 loop is CASSPGLAGAGQYF. CDR3 DNA: TGTGCCAGCAGCCCCGGACTAGCGGGGGCCGGGCAGTACTTC.

The V call is TRBV19, the J call TRBJ1-2; D unclear. This CDR3 is 17 amino acids long. Germline-derived CDR1 and CDR2 are LNHDA and SQIVND (reference sequence). Trimming took 7 bases from V and 0 from J, leaving 21 bases between them. CDR3 sequence reads: CASNEMVWWRTNYGYTF. The CDR3 DNA sequence: TGTGCCAGTAATGAGATGGTCTGGTGGCGGACTAACTATGGCTACACCTTC.

The chain combines TRBV30 with TRBJ1-2; 8 bases align to TRBD1. The CDR3 spans 12 residues. Trimming removed 8 bases from V and 4 bases from J; junction bases left unmatched: 6. The germline CDR1 and CDR2 sequences are GTSNPN and SVGIG (reference sequence). CDR3 in DNA: TGTGCCGGCGACAGGGGTGGCTATGGCTACACCTTC. Protein: CAGDRGGYGYTF.

The chain couples TRBV6-6 to TRBJ2-7; D unresolved. The V and J ends lost 0 bases and 5 bases respectively, with 11 bases between them. The germline V gene has CDR1 MNHNY and CDR2 SVGAGI (reference sequence). The CDR3 consists of 14 residues. CDR3 protein: CASSYSTGSNEQYF. DNA of the CDR3: TGTGCCAGCAGTTACTCGACCGGTAGCAACGAGCAGTACTTC.

This clone was counted between two and nine times. The chain joins TRBV5-1 to TRBJ1-6, with D possibly matching TRBD1 (6 bases). Deletions cut 0 bases from V and 7 bases from J, with 11 bases between. CDR1 and CDR2 (germline): SGHRS, YFSETQ. The CDR3 sequence is 15 residues long. The CDR3 spells CASSLAQGHNSPLHF. CDR3 DNA sequence: TGCGCCAGCAGCTTGGCCCAGGGACACAATTCACCCCTCCACTTT.

The chain links TRBV7-8 to TRBJ1-2; 9 nucleotides match TRBD1. Germline trimming cut 0 bases from V and 2 bases from J; bases unmatched to any gene: 7. Per germline, CDR1 SGHVS and CDR2 FQNEAQ. The CDR3 contains 17 residues. CDR3 sequence: CASSLALRQGDNYGYTF. For the CDR3, the DNA is TGTGCCAGCAGCTTAGCTTTAAGACAGGGGGACAACTATGGCTACACCTTC.

The chain has TRBV6-5 and TRBJ1-1; 9 nucleotides match TRBD1. Germline trimming cut 7 bases from V and 4 bases from J; bases unmatched to any gene: 7. The length of the CDR3 is 14 residues. CDR1 and CDR2 (germline): MNHEY, SVGAGI. DNA of the CDR3: TGTGCCAGCAATGAACAGGGGGCTTTCACTGAAGCTTTCTTT. Translating it yields CASNEQGAFTEAFF.

The V gene is TRBV5-1, the J gene TRBJ1-1; TRBD1 aligns across 7 bases. The germline gives CDR1 SGHRS, CDR2 YFSETQ. V was clipped by 3 bases and J by 0 bases; unmatched bases: 5. CDR3 length: 15 amino acids. The CDR3 is CASSSEGQMNTEAFF. CDR3 DNA: TGCGCCAGCAGCTCCGAGGGACAGATGAACACTGAAGCTTTCTTT.